The clone carrying this T cell receptor (beta chain) was detected a few times. The antigen is unknown. All of the isolated RNA was reverse transcribed, so expressed TCRB transcripts were sequenced. Here immunoSEQ multiplex PCR was the method, and the copy in TCRdb shows in-frame clones only, minus some. The sample contains 600,000 to 700,000 clones, 9.5% to 15% of which appear only once. This sample was included in a study of beta chain features in type 1 diabetes. Study-wide background: Patients and healthy donors were similar in age, gender and cell yields.

V was clipped by 5 bases and J by 6 bases, with 16 bases between them. The V gene's germline CDR1 is SGHTA and CDR2 FQGNSA. The CDR3 extends over 14 amino acids. Whole-study findings and limits: The question left open here concerned HLA type influencing TCRB rearrangement. Type 1 diabetes patients showed a moderate but significant shortening of TCRB CDR3s in all four CD4+ subsets. Researchers reported that naive, central memory and Treg TCRB repertoires appeared more similar in patients than in healthy donors.

Purity (above 95%) was reached by all sorted populations. V gene TRBV7-2 combines with J gene TRBJ2-5; D could derive from TRBD1 or TRBD2 (6 bases each). This receptor was obtained from a man aged 25-40 years with type 1 diabetes. Material for sequencing was naive CD4+ T cells from blood. The CDR3 loop reads CASSHIQGRKTQYF. In DNA, the CDR3 is TGTGCCAGCAGCCACATCCAGGGGAGGAAGACCCAGTACTTC.